These 27 T cell receptor beta chains were sequenced from one sample in a study of blood T cell repertoires in COVID-19. Only in-frame clones appear in the TCRdb table, and some are missing; sequencing was by immunoSEQ multiplex PCR. The table lists 250,000 to 300,000 clones, approximately 86% of them singletons. Sequenced material: peripheral blood. Receptor source: a woman aged 55 to 70 with COVID-19, enrolled during active disease.

The rearrangement links TRBV7-3 to TRBJ2-1; TRBD2 aligns across 10 bases. The trim removed 0 bases at V and 4 bases at J, leaving 3 bases unmatched. The CDR3 extends over 16 amino acids. Germline V gives CDR1 SGHTA, CDR2 FQGTGA. CDR3 protein: CASSLTTSGPYNEQFF. CDR3 coding DNA: TGTGCCAGCAGCTTAACGACTAGCGGGCCTTACAATGAGCAGTTCTTC.

The chain employs TRBV10-3 and TRBJ2-7; 7 bases are shared with TRBD2. This CDR3 contains 13 residues. The V segment lost 10 bases and the J segment 0 bases; nucleotides outside the gene matches: 6. In germline, CDR1 is ENHRY, CDR2 SYGVKD. The chain's CDR3 is CANQRDPSYEQYF. The DNA of the CDR3 is TGTGCCAACCAGCGGGACCCCTCCTACGAGCAGTACTTC.

J is TRBJ2-1 and V is TRBV6-2 or TRBV6-3; TRBD2 matches at 10 bases. V gave up 5 bases and J gave up 0 bases; unmatched junction bases: 7. Looked up from germline, CDR1 is MNHEY and CDR2 is SVGEGT. The CDR3 runs to 17 residues. The CDR3 loop reads CASSKRTSGSSYNEQFF. The CDR3 DNA is TGTGCCAGCAGTAAAAGGACTAGCGGAAGCTCCTACAATGAGCAGTTCTTC.

The chain joins TRBV5-1 to TRBJ2-2, with 7 bases lining up with TRBD1. The CDR3 consists of 13 residues. V was pared by 5 bases and J by 6 bases, with 4 bases of the junction left unmatched. Germline V gene lookup returns CDR1 SGHRS and CDR2 YFSETQ. CDR3 coding DNA: TGCGCCAGCAGTTTAAGGGGGCCCGGGGAGCTGTTTTTT. It is translated as CASSLRGPGELFF.

The gene calls are TRBV3-1 (or the pseudogene TRBV3-2) and TRBJ2-5; D perhaps matches TRBD1 (5 bases). The length of the CDR3 is 16 residues. Trimming took 4 bases from V and 2 from J, leaving 17 bases between them. Germline CDR1 is LGHDT and CDR2 is YNNKEL (reference sequence). The CDR3 loop is CASSRPPLRGQETQYF. The CDR3 DNA reads TGTGCCAGCAGCCGGCCCCCCCTTAGGGGTCAAGAGACCCAGTACTTC.

This clone was detected once. The V and J genes are TRBV5-1 and TRBJ2-5; maybe TRBD1 (5 bases). The CDR3 has 14 amino acids. Germline assignment: CDR1 SGHRS and CDR2 YFSETQ. Trimming shortened V by 2 bases and J by 4 bases, and 12 bases separated the two germline ends. The CDR3 DNA reads as TGCGCCAGCAGCTTTCCAGGGCCTACAGAGACCCAGTACTTC. Amino acids: CASSFPGPTETQYF.

The chain carries TRBV18 and TRBJ1-5; 9 bases align to TRBD1. This CDR3 spans 14 amino acids. Per the germline V gene, CDR1 is KGHSH and CDR2 is LQKENI. The J segment lost 9 bases and the V segment lost 2 bases, leaving 5 bases of the junction unmatched. The CDR3 DNA sequence: TGTGCCAGCTCACCAGGGACAGGGCCGATGCCCCAGCATTTT. This sequence encodes CASSPGTGPMPQHF. The full variable domain, completed using reference TRBV18 and TRBJ1-5, is NAGVMQNPRHLVRRRGQEARLRCSPMKGHSHVYWYRQLPEEGLKFMVYLQKENIIDESGMPKERFSAEFPKEGPSILRIQQVVRGDSAAYFCASSPGTGPMPQHFGDGTRLSIL.

Only one count was recorded for this clone. The DNA for the CDR3 is TGTGCCAGCAGTTTGAGTCGGAACACCGGGGAGCTGTTTTTT. It codes for CASSLSRNTGELFF. The J gene is TRBJ2-2, the V gene TRBV27; D unclear. Germline CDR1 is MNHEY and CDR2 is SMNVEV (reference sequence). V gave up 3 bases and J gave up 1 base, with 6 bases separating them. This CDR3 region has 14 residues.

This chain joins TRBV6-5 and TRBJ1-1, with a tentative D call TRBD1 (6 bases). V lost 3 bases to trimming and J lost 8 bases, with 13 bases between them. The CDR3 contains 13 residues. The germline gives CDR1 MNHEY, CDR2 SVGAGI. CDR3 DNA sequence: TGTGCCAGCAGTTATATCAGGGGCCGGGAAGCTTTCTTT. It is translated as CASSYIRGREAFF.

This clone was seen just once. The chain employs TRBV24-1 and TRBJ1-2; D is ambiguous. CDR1 and CDR2 from the germline V gene are KGHDR and SFDVKD. V was shortened by 3 bases and J by 6 bases, with 7 bases between the two germline ends. The CDR3 has 12 amino acids. The CDR3 DNA is TGTGCCACCAGTGATCCGATAGATGGCTACACCTTC. Residues: CATSDPIDGYTF.

V is TRBV7-2 and J is TRBJ2-7; 10 nucleotides align to TRBD2. The V and J ends lost 5 bases and 5 bases, in that order; junction bases with no gene match: 9. This CDR3 has 15 residues. Germline CDR1 SGHTA, CDR2 FQGNSA. CDR3 sequence reads: CASSLSSGSLHEQYF. Written as DNA, the CDR3 is TGTGCCAGCAGCCTCTCTAGCGGGAGTCTTCACGAGCAGTACTTC.

The V gene is TRBV5-6, the J gene TRBJ2-1; tentative D call: TRBD2 (5 bases). V lost 5 bases, J lost 14 bases, and 17 bases lay in between. The CDR3 is made up of 12 amino acids. Germline CDR1 SGHDT, CDR2 YYEEEE. CDR3 sequence: CASRSHGPREFF. For the CDR3, the DNA is TGTGCCAGCAGGTCCCATGGGCCGCGGGAGTTCTTC.

The V call is TRBV6-5, the J call TRBJ2-3; D is unclear. The ends were cut back, 5 bases at V and 10 bases at J, with 10 bases in the middle. Germline assignment: CDR1 MNHEY and CDR2 SVGAGI. This CDR3 is 11 amino acids long. The CDR3 DNA is TGTGCCAGCAGTAACCAGGTAGCGCAGTATTTT. Protein sequence: CASSNQVAQYF.

V and J are TRBV12-3 or TRBV12-4 and TRBJ1-2, with D tentatively TRBD1 (6 bases). V lost 5 bases and J lost 8, with 15 bases in between. The CDR3 runs to 13 residues. The DNA for the CDR3 is TGTGCCAGCAGTGTCTCAGGGGCGGGCGGCTACACCTTC. Protein: CASSVSGAGGYTF.

The V gene is TRBV20-1, the J gene TRBJ1-6; no clear D gene. V gave up 3 bases and J gave up 1 base, with 4 bases separating them. This CDR3 spans 13 amino acids. Germline lookup yields CDR1 DFQATT and CDR2 SNEGSKA (reference sequence). The CDR3 region is CSASSSYNSPLHF. CDR3 nucleotides: TGCAGTGCTAGTTCGTCCTATAATTCACCCCTCCACTTT.

The chain links TRBV2 to TRBJ1-6; no reliable D call. CDR1 and CDR2 (germline): SNHLY, FYNNEI. V gave up 4 bases and J gave up 8 bases, with 9 bases separating them. The CDR3 has 13 amino acids. CDR3 protein: CASSVQRDSPLHF. CDR3 sequence (DNA): TGTGCCAGCAGTGTCCAGCGGGATTCACCCCTCCACTTT. Full variable domain (missing parts from reference TRBV2 and TRBJ1-6): EPEVTQTPSHQVTQMGQEVILRCVPISNHLYFYWYRQILGQKVEFLVSFYNNEISEKSEIFDDQFSVERPDGSNFTLKIRSTKLEDSAMYFCASSVQRDSPLHFGNGTRLTVT.

The chain uses TRBV4-3 and TRBJ2-3, with no clear D. V was shortened by 3 bases and J by 1 base, with 14 bases between the two germline ends. Germline V gives CDR1 LGHNA, CDR2 YSLEER. The CDR3 runs 16 residues. The CDR3 DNA follows: TGCGCCAGCAGCCAGGTTATAGGTGGGCGCACAGATACGCAGTATTTT. Its protein is CASSQVIGGRTDTQYF.

The rearrangement links TRBV27 to TRBJ1-2; the D gene is possibly TRBD1 (6 bases). CDR1 is MNHEY, CDR2 SMNVEV, per germline (reference sequence). The CDR3 runs to 13 residues. The germline V and J ends were trimmed by 4 bases and 7 bases, with 13 bases remaining between them. The chain's CDR3 is CASSYQGTFGYTF. The CDR3 DNA sequence: TGTGCCAGCAGTTATCAGGGGACGTTTGGCTACACCTTC.

V usage is TRBV6-5 and J usage is TRBJ1-4, with D possibly being TRBD1 (6 bases). The CDR3 runs 13 residues. CDR1 is MNHEY, CDR2 SVGAGI, per germline. V dropped 5 bases and J dropped 4 bases, with 8 bases sitting between them. The CDR3 sequence is CASSRTVNEKLFF. In DNA, the CDR3 is TGTGCCAGCAGTCGGACAGTTAATGAAAAACTGTTTTTT.

The rearrangement joins TRBV20-1 to TRBJ1-6, with D unclear. Trimming removed 3 bases from V and 10 bases from J, with 16 bases in between. This CDR3 contains 14 residues. The V gene's germline CDR1 is DFQATT and CDR2 SNEGSKA (reference sequence). The CDR3 spells CSASEGSGRSPLHF. As DNA, the CDR3 is TGCAGTGCTAGTGAAGGGAGCGGAAGGTCACCCCTCCACTTT.

The CDR3 nucleotides are TGTGCCAGCAGTCCCCAGGGCGCCCATCAGCCCCAGCATTTT. It codes for CASSPQGAHQPQHF. The chain uses TRBV28 and TRBJ1-5; a weak D match, TRBD1 (5 bases). The CDR3 extends over 14 amino acids. V lost 5 bases to trimming and J lost 5 bases, with 13 bases between them. Germline V gene lookup returns CDR1 MDHEN and CDR2 SYDVKM.

V is TRBV6-2 or TRBV6-3 and J is TRBJ2-5, with 12 bases lining up with TRBD2. V was clipped by 5 bases and J by 2 bases; unmatched bases: 6. CDR1 MNHEY and CDR2 SVGEGT come from the germline V gene. This CDR3 has 16 residues. CDR3 loop: CASSDWTSGVQETQYF. In DNA, the CDR3 is TGTGCCAGCAGTGACTGGACTAGCGGGGTACAAGAGACCCAGTACTTC.

The chain couples TRBV7-9 to TRBJ1-6, with 8 nucleotides matching TRBD1. Germline loops: CDR1 SEHNR, CDR2 FQNEAQ (reference sequence). Trimming took 0 bases from V and 4 from J; bases not matched to a gene: 2. This CDR3 comprises 16 residues. DNA for the CDR3: TGTGCCAGCAGCTTAGCGACAGGGGTTTATAATTCACCCCTCCACTTT. Protein product: CASSLATGVYNSPLHF.

This CDR3 is CASSYSPGLGNQPQHF. Here the CDR3 DNA reads TGTGCCAGCAGCTACTCGCCGGGACTTGGCAATCAGCCCCAGCATTTT. The chain joins TRBV5-6 to TRBJ1-5, with D tentatively TRBD1 (5 bases). V was cut by 3 bases and J by 2 bases, with 15 bases left in between. In germline, CDR1 is SGHDT, CDR2 YYEEEE. The CDR3 is 16 residues long.

CDR3 sequence reads: CAWARDGGREQFF. The CDR3 coding sequence is TGTGCCTGGGCGAGGGACGGAGGGCGGGAGCAGTTCTTC. The chain couples TRBV30 to TRBJ2-1; possible D gene TRBD2, 6 bases. Germline V gene lookup returns CDR1 GTSNPN and CDR2 SVGIG (reference sequence). The CDR3 covers 13 residues. The germline V and J ends were trimmed by 5 bases and 10 bases, with 18 bases remaining between them.

The genes are TRBV30 and TRBJ1-5; D might be TRBD1 (6 bases). CDR3 length: 16 residues. Germline lookup yields CDR1 GTSNPN and CDR2 SVGIG (reference sequence). V shed 2 bases and J shed 2 bases, with 16 bases lying between them. In DNA, the CDR3 is TGTGCCTGGAGTCCCCTCGGACAGATTCGCAATCAGCCCCAGCATTTT. This gives the protein CAWSPLGQIRNQPQHF.

V gene TRBV7-3 combines with J gene TRBJ2-2; TRBD1 might be the D (5 bases). The ends were cut back, 3 bases at V and 7 bases at J, with 15 bases in the middle. CDR3 length equals 15 residues. Germline V CDR1 and CDR2: SGHTA, FQGTGA. Written as DNA, the CDR3 is TGTGCCAGCAGCTTTGGGGCTAGAGGTGGCGGGGAGCTGTTTTTT. This translates into CASSFGARGGGELFF.